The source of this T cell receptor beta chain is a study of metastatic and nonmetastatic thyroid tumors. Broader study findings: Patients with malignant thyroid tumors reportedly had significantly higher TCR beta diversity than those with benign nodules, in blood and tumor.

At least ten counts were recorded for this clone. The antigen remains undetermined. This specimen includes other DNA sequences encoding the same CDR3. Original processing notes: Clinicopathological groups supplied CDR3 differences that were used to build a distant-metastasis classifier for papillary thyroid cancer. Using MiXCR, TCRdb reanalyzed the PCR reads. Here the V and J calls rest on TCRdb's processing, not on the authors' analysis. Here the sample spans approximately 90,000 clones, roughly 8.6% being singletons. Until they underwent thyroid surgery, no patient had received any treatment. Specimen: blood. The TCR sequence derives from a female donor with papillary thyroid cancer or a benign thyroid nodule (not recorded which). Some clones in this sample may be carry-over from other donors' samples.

The DNA for the CDR3 is TGTGCCAGCAGTGAAATAGCAACAGGCGGGTATGGCTACACCTTC. Protein: CASSEIATGGYGYTF. V is TRBV2 and J is TRBJ1-2, with D tentatively TRBD1 (5 bases). The germline V and J ends were trimmed by 2 bases and 5 bases, with 15 bases remaining between them. The CDR3 spans 15 residues. Germline V gives CDR1 SNHLY, CDR2 FYNNEI.